The T cell receptor beta chain under discussion was sequenced for a study of cytotoxic CD8 clonotypes in ibrutinib-treated CLL. Across the study: Among responders, about 24 were partial and 2 complete; after median around 68 months, roughly 14 stayed remitted and about 12 progressed.

In regard to this clone: Its target is unknown.

Study-wide results and caveats: Treatment saw public clonotypes, which were uncommon, either contract or stay stable. While tracking circulating CD8+ T-cell counts, baseline clonality exceeded that of age-matched healthy donors.

Targeted sequencing depth ranged from 1 in 200,000 to 1 in 1 million T cells. Data came from immunoSEQ multiplex PCR; TCRdb stores just in-frame clones and leaves some out. The sample records about 74,000 clones, around 80% being singletons. The TCR was taken from a human donor with chronic lymphocytic leukemia. The specimen comprised PBMCs, sampled at disease progression, from a patient treated with ibrutinib.

The CDR3 nucleotides read TGCGCCAGCAGCTTCGACAGGGTCACAGATACGCAGTATTTT. It encodes CASSFDRVTDTQYF. V and J are TRBV5-1 and TRBJ2-3; 7 positions match TRBD1. CDR3 size: 14 residues. Per the germline V gene, CDR1 is SGHRS and CDR2 is YFSETQ. After removal of 2 bases from V and 2 bases from J, the junction contained 2 bases not matched to a gene.